Listed below are T cell receptor beta chains from one sample, sequenced in a study of early T cells in non-severe SARS-CoV-2 infection. MiXCR, run by TCRdb on the 5' RACE reads, gives a single entry per CDR3 protein. The data contain 85,000 to 95,000 distinct CDR3 sequences, around a sixth of them singletons. The sequenced sample was whole blood, obtained at baseline. Receptor source: an adult who was a healthcare worker with PCR-confirmed SARS-CoV-2 infection or an uninfected control (not recorded which). Both conserved end residues are trimmed from each CDR3.

TRBV5-1 | ASSLYDRSSASSSYNSPLH
TRBV11-2 | ASSLEGYEQF
TRBV18 | ASSPRTVSSTDTQY
TRBV21-1 | ASSKVGSGRTDTQY
TRBV11-2 | ASSWTSGSYNEQF
TRBV29-1 | SVAGVQEQF
TRBV5-1 | ASSLSGRLTDTQY
TRBV7-6 | ASSRAGGIDEKLF
TRBV6-6 | ASSYPGGQNTEAF
TRBV4-1 | ASSQLPGYNEQF
TRBV6-1 | ASSGGTSGSYRF
TRBV2 | ASRTSGSTVTDTQY
TRBV19 | ASSIWSGTHTGELF
TRBV6-1 | ASEDRRSYEQY
TRBV28 | ASRPKLTDSNQPQH